Presented here are 2 T cell receptor beta chains from one specimen sequenced in a study of T cell responses to AZD1222 COVID-19 vaccine. TCRdb's copy holds only in-frame clones and misses some; the assay was immunoSEQ multiplex PCR. The data contain some 130,000 clones, 89% of them singletons. Specimen: peripheral blood, collected 28 days after the second AZD1222 dose. These receptors were taken from an adult who received the AZD1222 COVID-19 vaccine.

This CDR3 is CATRQYTDTQYF. The CDR3 nucleotides read TGTGCCACCCGTCAGTACACAGATACGCAGTATTTT. This sequence joins TRBV10-3 and TRBJ2-3; no clear D. Germline loops: CDR1 ENHRY, CDR2 SYGVKD. V dropped 10 bases and J dropped 2 bases, with 10 bases sitting between them. The CDR3 sequence is 12 residues long.

V is TRBV9 and J is TRBJ2-1; D not certain. The CDR3 runs 13 residues. Germline V CDR1 and CDR2: SGDLS, YYNGEE. The V end was cut by 5 bases, the J end by 2 bases, with 8 bases between. As DNA, the CDR3 is TGTGCCAGCAGTCCCGGAACCTACAATGAGCAGTTCTTC. As protein: CASSPGTYNEQFF.